This T cell receptor (beta chain) was captured in a study of early T cells in non-severe SARS-CoV-2 infection. Overall study: Investigators sequenced bulk RNA drawn from unsorted whole blood, and chains remained unpaired. Findings and limits, study-wide: Sequences matched to VDJdb favored anti-spike CD8 responses, while private and CD4 specificities were missed.

This clonotype came up a few times. The antigen is not known. The CDR3 has 13 amino acids. Trimming removed 4 bases at V and 4 bases at J, with 11 bases between. CDR1 SGHRS and CDR2 YFSETQ come from the germline V gene. In the library, individual cDNA molecules carried attached unique molecular identifiers. Each CDR3 protein is one row after TCRdb ran MiXCR on the 5' RACE reads. The data contain 70,000 to 75,000 distinct CDR3 sequences, 9% to 15% of them singletons. This sequence originates from an adult who was a healthcare worker with PCR-confirmed SARS-CoV-2 infection or an uninfected control (not recorded which). The V and J genes are TRBV5-1 and TRBJ1-1; D is undetermined. The sample was whole blood. In nucleotides, the CDR3 is TGCGCCAGCAGCCCCGGCGAAGCCACTGAAGCTTTCTTT. Its translation is CASSPGEATEAFF.